The text below deals with one TCR beta chain. This sample is part of a study of cytotoxic CD8 clonotypes in ibrutinib-treated CLL. The CDR3 loop spans 11 amino acids. The germline CDR1 and CDR2 sequences are DFQATT and SNEGSKA (reference sequence). V was trimmed by 7 bases and J by 7 bases, leaving 13 bases between them. Assay used: immunoSEQ multiplex PCR; TCRdb lists only in-frame clones, some missing. The data show around 300,000 clones, around four fifths seen once. V gene TRBV20-1 combines with J gene TRBJ2-5; D is perhaps TRBD1 or TRBD2 (5 bases each). Specimen: PBMCs, collected before ibrutinib treatment. The sequence was obtained from a human donor with chronic lymphocytic leukemia. CDR3 in DNA: TGCAGTGGATACGGGACCACGACCCAGTACTTC. Its protein product is CSGYGTTTQYF.